The 28 T cell receptor beta chains below were found in one sample sequenced in a study of blood T cell repertoires in COVID-19. Here immunoSEQ multiplex PCR was the method, and the copy in TCRdb shows in-frame clones only, minus some. The table lists 300,000 to 350,000 clones, around nine tenths of them singletons, with less than 3.5% in the top ten. The sequenced sample was peripheral blood. The receptors come from a woman aged 18 to 35 who had recovered from COVID-19.

The chain carries TRBV18 and TRBJ1-5; TRBD1 is a possible D gene (5 bases). Trimming shortened V by 2 bases and J by 5 bases, and 13 bases separated the two germline ends. Germline V gene sequence: CDR1 KGHSH, CDR2 LQKENI. CDR3 length: 15 amino acids. The CDR3 nucleotides are TGTGCCAGCTCACCATGGGCAGGGTTTGATCAGCCCCAGCATTTT. Encoded protein: CASSPWAGFDQPQHF.

The V call is TRBV5-1, the J call TRBJ1-4; weak D call: TRBD1 (5 bases). Trimming cost V 3 bases and J 6 bases, with 9 bases left between them. This CDR3 is 13 amino acids long. CDR1 is SGHRS and CDR2 is YFSETQ in the germline V gene. The CDR3 coding sequence is TGCGCCAGCAGCTCCGGGGGAGATGAAAAACTGTTTTTT. Amino acids: CASSSGGDEKLFF.

The V gene is TRBV7-2, the J gene TRBJ2-1, with TRBD2 identical over 14 bases. This CDR3 is 18 amino acids long. The germline gives CDR1 SGHTA, CDR2 FQGNSA. The V segment lost 5 bases and the J segment 0 bases; nucleotides outside the gene matches: 6. The CDR3: CASSPRTSGRLSYNEQFF. The CDR3 nucleotides are TGTGCCAGCAGCCCCCGGACTAGCGGGAGGCTCTCCTACAATGAGCAGTTCTTC.

This clone has just one count. V gene TRBV10-3 combines with J gene TRBJ1-1, with TRBD1 identical over 12 bases. The CDR3 has 16 residues. Germline V gene data show CDR1 as ENHRY and CDR2 as SYGVKD. The V segment lost 3 bases and the J segment 8 bases; nucleotides outside the gene matches: 10. The CDR3 sequence: CAISDNTGTGGLEAFF. CDR3 sequence (DNA): TGTGCCATCAGTGACAATACCGGGACAGGGGGCCTGGAAGCTTTCTTT.

The chain combines TRBV4-3 with TRBJ1-6; D remains ambiguous. CDR3 length: 15 amino acids. V was pared by 1 base and J by 8 bases, with 12 bases between. Germline-derived CDR1 and CDR2 are LGHNA and YSLEER. CDR3 loop: CASSQVAVADSPLHF. The CDR3 region has the DNA TGCGCCAGCAGCCAAGTCGCAGTGGCTGATTCACCCCTCCACTTT.

The chain carries TRBV13 and TRBJ2-3, with 8 bases that match TRBD2. The CDR3 runs to 16 residues. The V gene's germline CDR1 is PRHDT and CDR2 FYEKMQ (reference sequence). J gave up 1 base and V 4 bases, and 7 bases lay outside the gene matches. This chain's CDR3 is CASSSGGGRRTDTQYF. In nucleotides, the CDR3 is TGTGCCAGCAGCTCGGGAGGGGGGAGACGCACAGATACGCAGTATTTT.

The chain combines TRBV9 with TRBJ2-3; 9 nucleotides align to TRBD2. The CDR3 is made up of 16 amino acids. Germline V lookup: CDR1 SGDLS, CDR2 YYNGEE. After removal of 2 bases from V and 6 bases from J, the junction contained 10 bases not matched to a gene. The CDR3 spells CASSVKGSGRPDTQYF. CDR3 nucleotides: TGTGCCAGCAGCGTCAAGGGGAGCGGGAGGCCCGATACGCAGTATTTT. The whole variable domain, filled in from reference TRBV9 and TRBJ2-3, reads DSGVTQTPKHLITATGQRVTLRCSPRSGDLSVYWYQQSLDQGLQFLIQYYNGEERAKGNILERFSAQQFPDLHSELNLSSLELGDSALYFCASSVKGSGRPDTQYFGPGTRLTVL.

This clone was seen a single time. The chain joins TRBV2 to TRBJ2-1, with 7 bases matching TRBD2. The germline V gene has CDR1 SNHLY and CDR2 FYNNEI. V shed 8 bases, J shed 2 bases, and the junction held 9 bases outside the gene matches. The CDR3 is 15 residues long. CDR3 sequence: CASGDASGAYNEQFF. CDR3 nucleotides: TGTGCCAGCGGGGACGCTAGCGGCGCCTACAATGAGCAGTTCTTC.

The rearrangement joins TRBV6-6 to TRBJ1-5; 10 positions match TRBD1. This CDR3 region has 17 residues. V was clipped by 5 bases and J by 4 bases; unmatched bases: 11. CDR1 and CDR2 from the germline V gene are MNHNY and SVGAGI (reference sequence). The CDR3 nucleotides are TGTGCCAGCAGTCAACGCCCATGGGACAGGGGAAATCAGCCCCAGCATTTT. As protein: CASSQRPWDRGNQPQHF.

The rearrangement uses TRBV13 and TRBJ2-3, with a possible D match to TRBD2 (5 bases). V lost 5 bases to trimming and J lost 1 base, with 13 bases between them. Germline V lookup: CDR1 PRHDT, CDR2 FYEKMQ (reference sequence). This CDR3 has 15 residues. CDR3 region: CASSTRGSGTDTQYF. As DNA, the CDR3 is TGTGCCAGCAGCACCCGGGGTAGCGGCACAGATACGCAGTATTTT.

Notes on this clone: The sample carries other DNA sequences with the same CDR3. The chain couples TRBV5-1 to TRBJ2-1, with 12 nucleotides matching TRBD2. Germline-derived CDR1 and CDR2 are SGHRS and YFSETQ. Unmatched junction bases numbered 2, after V lost 3 bases and J lost 1 base. The CDR3 is 16 amino acids. CDR3 in amino acids: CASSSLAGGSYNEQFF. In nucleotides, the CDR3 is TGCGCCAGCAGCTCCCTAGCGGGAGGGTCCTACAATGAGCAGTTCTTC.

The chain employs TRBV4-3 and TRBJ2-3; TRBD2 aligns across 10 bases. The germline gives CDR1 LGHNA, CDR2 YSLEER. The CDR3 contains 17 residues. J lost 2 bases, V lost 2 bases, and 7 bases had no gene match. CDR3 coding DNA: TGCGCCAGCAGCCAAATTCCACTAGCGGGACTCACAGATACGCAGTATTTT. Translating gives CASSQIPLAGLTDTQYF.

The J gene is TRBJ2-3, the V gene TRBV29-1; 9 positions match TRBD2. The CDR3 is made up of 14 amino acids. Germline V gene lookup returns CDR1 SQVTM and CDR2 ANQGSEA. Trimming removed 5 bases from V and 1 base from J; junction bases left unmatched: 4. CDR3 in amino acids: CSVPRTSGTDTQYF. DNA for the CDR3: TGCAGCGTTCCCCGGACTAGCGGCACAGATACGCAGTATTTT.

CDR3 nucleotides: TGTGCCAGCAGGGCCGACAGGGGGAGCCAAGAGACCCAGTACTTC. Translation gives CASRADRGSQETQYF. The rearrangement links TRBV2 to TRBJ2-5, with TRBD1 identical over 9 bases. The CDR3 runs to 15 residues. CDR1 is SNHLY and CDR2 is FYNNEI in the germline V gene. J lost 1 base, V lost 6 bases, and 6 bases had no gene match.

This sequence joins TRBV19 and TRBJ1-3, with D tentatively TRBD1 (6 bases). Germline CDR1 reads LNHDA; CDR2 reads SQIVND (reference sequence). The CDR3 runs 15 residues. V lost 5 bases to trimming and J lost 9 bases, with 20 bases between them. This CDR3 is CASSSSGHYTGTIYF. Here the CDR3 DNA reads TGTGCCAGTAGTTCCTCGGGACACTACACGGGCACCATATATTTT.

The CDR3 DNA is TGTGCCAGCAGTCACCCTTCATCTGTAGCGATAGGGTCTTTCTCCGAGCAGTACGTC. Amino acid sequence: CASSHPSSVAIGSFSEQYV. The chain has TRBV6-2 or TRBV6-3 and TRBJ2-7; perhaps TRBD2 as D (5 bases). V lost 5 bases and J lost 6, with 32 bases in between. Germline values: CDR1 MNHEY, CDR2 SVGEGT. The CDR3 has 19 amino acids.

This chain links TRBV6-2 or TRBV6-3 with TRBJ1-1; D perhaps matches TRBD1 (6 bases). The V gene's germline CDR1 is MNHEY and CDR2 SVGEGT. V lost 3 bases and J lost 7, with 18 bases in between. CDR3 length: 15 amino acids. The CDR3 region has the DNA TGTGCCAGCAGTTATAATCGTGGTTACAGGGATGAAGCTTTCTTT. Translation gives CASSYNRGYRDEAFF.

This chain uses TRBV6-5 with TRBJ1-3, with D possibly matching TRBD1 (6 bases). The CDR3 covers 14 residues. V was clipped by 3 bases and J by 5 bases, with 11 bases between them. Germline CDR1 MNHEY, CDR2 SVGAGI. CDR3 nucleotides: TGTGCCAGCAGTTATGCCGGACAGCGAAACACCATATATTTT. Encoded protein: CASSYAGQRNTIYF.

The chain is built from TRBV7-8 and TRBJ1-3, with D uncertain. From germline, CDR1 is SGHVS and CDR2 FQNEAQ. The CDR3 covers 15 residues. Trimming left V 4 bases short and J 1 base short, with 11 bases between. The CDR3 is CASSSREQSGNTIYF. Written as DNA, the CDR3 is TGTGCCAGCAGCTCACGGGAACAATCTGGAAACACCATATATTTT.

This sequence joins TRBV19 and TRBJ2-7; no reliable D call. V dropped 1 base and J dropped 13 bases, with 8 bases sitting between them. This CDR3 has 10 amino acids. Germline values: CDR1 LNHDA, CDR2 SQIVND (reference sequence). The CDR3 loop is CASSIVTGYV. The CDR3 bases are TGTGCCAGTAGTATAGTAACGGGTTACGTC.

This chain links TRBV5-1 with TRBJ1-3; D uncertain. This CDR3 contains 17 residues. With 0 bases removed from V and 2 bases from J, the gap between germline ends came to 15 bases. The germline V gene encodes CDR1 SGHRS and CDR2 YFSETQ. This CDR3 is CASSLGVGLTTGNTIYF. Here the CDR3 DNA reads TGCGCCAGCAGCTTGGGGGTTGGACTAACTACTGGAAACACCATATATTTT.

This chain connects TRBV4-3 to TRBJ2-1; possibly TRBD2 for D (6 bases). CDR3 length: 13 residues. The germline V gene encodes CDR1 LGHNA and CDR2 YSLEER. V was shortened by 2 bases and J by 9 bases, with 11 bases between the two germline ends. In DNA, the CDR3 is TGCGCCAGCAGCCAACCCCCGGGACTTGAGCAGTTCTTC. This encodes CASSQPPGLEQFF.

This sequence joins TRBV7-8 and TRBJ2-1; D is unresolved. The V end was cut by 5 bases, the J end by 0 bases, with 11 bases between. Germline V gives CDR1 SGHVS, CDR2 FQNEAQ. The CDR3 covers 15 residues. In DNA, the CDR3 is TGTGCCAGCAGCCCGGTACAGAGCTCCTACAATGAGCAGTTCTTC. Translation gives CASSPVQSSYNEQFF.

The chain uses TRBV12-3 or TRBV12-4 and TRBJ1-5, with D maybe TRBD1 (6 bases). This CDR3 region has 13 residues. V was clipped by 5 bases and J by 4 bases, with 9 bases between them. The CDR3 loop is CASSTTGNQPQHF. The DNA for the CDR3 is TGTGCCAGCAGTACAACAGGGAATCAGCCCCAGCATTTT.

The rearrangement links TRBV3-1 (or the pseudogene TRBV3-2) to TRBJ2-7, with TRBD2 matching 9 bases. This CDR3 has 16 residues. Germline CDR1 LGHDT, CDR2 YNNKEL (reference sequence). After removal of 4 bases from V and 3 bases from J, the junction contained 10 bases not matched to a gene. The CDR3 protein is CASSPIAGVKGYEQYV. The CDR3 nucleotides are TGTGCCAGCAGCCCTATAGCGGGAGTCAAAGGCTACGAGCAGTACGTC.

This chain links TRBV6-2 or TRBV6-3 with TRBJ2-1, with 7 bases fitting TRBD1. This CDR3 is built from 15 residues. Germline CDR1 reads MNHEY; CDR2 reads SVGEGT. J lost 6 bases, V lost 6 bases, and 11 bases had no gene match. CDR3 in amino acids: CASSQTGATGNEQFF. DNA of the CDR3: TGTGCCAGCAGCCAAACAGGGGCCACGGGCAATGAGCAGTTCTTC.

The chain is built from TRBV7-9 and TRBJ2-1; the D gene is possibly TRBD2 (6 bases). The ends were cut back, 5 bases at V and 9 bases at J, with 14 bases in the middle. The CDR3 is 13 residues long. Germline V gene sequence: CDR1 SEHNR, CDR2 FQNEAQ (reference sequence). The CDR3, as DNA: TGTGCCAGCAGCAATTCGACTAGGGGTGAGCAGTTCTTC. Encoded protein: CASSNSTRGEQFF. The full variable domain, rest sourced from reference TRBV7-9 and TRBJ2-1, is DTGVSQNPRHKITKRGQNVTFRCDPISEHNRLYWYRQTLGQGPEFLTYFQNEAQLEKSRLLSDRFSAERPKGSFSTLEIQRTEQGDSAMYLCASSNSTRGEQFFGPGTRLTVL.

The chain combines TRBV19 with TRBJ2-3, with 7 bases aligning to TRBD2. Germline CDR1 LNHDA, CDR2 SQIVND (reference sequence). The trim removed 7 bases at V and 5 bases at J, leaving 6 bases unmatched. The CDR3 has 13 residues. The CDR3 DNA follows: TGTGCCAGTACCACGTCGGGGGGAGATACGCAGTATTTT. It specifies CASTTSGGDTQYF.